There are many counts of the clone carrying this TCR beta chain. Its antigen is unidentified. This sample was taken from a study of T cell repertoires in cytomegalovirus infection. The overall study: Public TCR beta signatures provided an indication of both CMV infection and a matching HLA type. Whole-study findings and limits: The ex vivo response showed dominance by HLA-C-restricted CMV-specific TCR beta clonotypes. Pooled public TCR beta family frequency picked out CMV carriers with the relevant HLA.

One entry per CDR3 protein results from TCRdb running MiXCR on the reads. The repertoire includes 200,000 to 250,000 distinct CDR3 sequences, about 23% of them detected once, and 18% sits in the top ten. V lost 6 bases to trimming and J lost 6 bases; unmatched junction nucleotides: 13. The CDR3 is made up of 15 amino acids. From germline, CDR1 is SGHVS and CDR2 FQNEAQ. The rearrangement uses TRBV7-8 and TRBJ2-5; 7 bases align to TRBD1. This sequence originates from a human donor in good health (CMV status not recorded). Some clones in this sample may be carry-over from other donors' samples. The sequenced sample consisted of CD8+ T cells from PBMCs. The CDR3 region is CASSNPGTVIQTQYF. The CDR3 nucleotides read TGTGCCAGCAGTAACCCCGGGACAGTCATTCAGACCCAGTACTTC.